This entry features one T cell receptor beta chain sequence. CDR3 length equals 13 residues. Trimming took 7 bases from V and 2 from J, leaving 9 bases between them. The germline V gene has CDR1 LNHDA and CDR2 SQIVND (reference sequence). The source of the sample is a study of Ad26.COV2.S vaccination and SARS-CoV-2 variants. Treatment indicated: roughly 19 received Ad26.COV2.S at low or high dose, single or two shots; 5 received placebo; per-sample allocation not given. It was on day 63 after the first vaccine or placebo injection that samples were taken. Sequencing was performed with immunoSEQ multiplex PCR; in TCRdb, only in-frame clones are kept and a portion is missing. Of about 400,000 clones listed, about nine tenths are singletons.

The chain employs TRBV19 and TRBJ2-1; perhaps D is TRBD1 or TRBD2 (5 bases each). The starting material was peripheral blood, obtained in a trial of Ad26.COV2.S vaccine versus placebo. The source of this sequence is a person aged 18 to 65 who received the Ad26.COV2.S COVID-19 vaccine or a placebo. The CDR3 sequence is CASNEGTYNEQFF. The DNA for the CDR3 is TGTGCCAGTAATGAGGGGACCTACAATGAGCAGTTCTTC.